Sequencing of this TCR beta chain was carried out in a study of molecular identifiers for immune sequencing clone quantification. MiXCR, run by TCRdb on the PCR reads, gives a single entry per CDR3 protein. The sample has approximately 500,000 distinct CDR3 sequences, about a fifth seen once. V shed 4 bases and J shed 1 base, with 7 bases lying between them. The CDR3 totals 14 residues. Germline V gene lookup returns CDR1 SGHVS and CDR2 FNYEAQ. In this sample, this clonotype turned up many times. The sequencing input was naive CD8+ T cells from blood, with Jurkat cell RNA spiked in. As for subset: FACS-sorted CD8+CD4-CCR7+CD45RA+ naive T cells. The clonotype was recovered from a human donor in good health. Some libraries in this study had Jurkat cell RNA spiked in. This chain uses TRBV7-6 with TRBJ2-2, with D maybe TRBD1 (6 bases). CDR3 DNA: TGTGCCAGCAGCTGGGGACAGAACACCGGGGAGCTGTTTTTT. Translating it yields CASSWGQNTGELFF.